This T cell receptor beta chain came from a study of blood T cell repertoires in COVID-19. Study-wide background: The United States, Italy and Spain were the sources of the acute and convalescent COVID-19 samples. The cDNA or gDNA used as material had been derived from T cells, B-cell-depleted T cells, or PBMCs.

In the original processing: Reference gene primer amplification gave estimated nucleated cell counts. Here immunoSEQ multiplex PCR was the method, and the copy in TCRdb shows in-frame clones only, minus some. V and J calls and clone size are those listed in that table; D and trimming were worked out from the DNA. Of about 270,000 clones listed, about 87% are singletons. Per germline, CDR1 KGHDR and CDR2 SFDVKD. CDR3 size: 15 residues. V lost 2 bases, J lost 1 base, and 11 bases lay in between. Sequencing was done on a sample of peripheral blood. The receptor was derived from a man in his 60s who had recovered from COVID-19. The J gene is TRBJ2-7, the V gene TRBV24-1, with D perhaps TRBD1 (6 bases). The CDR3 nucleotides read TGTGCCACCAGTGATTCACAGGGTAGGTCCTACGAGCAGTACTTC. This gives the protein CATSDSQGRSYEQYF.